The 26 T cell receptor beta chains below were found in one sample sequenced in a study of CD8 T cells in ankylosing spondylitis. TCRdb re-called the 5' RACE reads with MiXCR, one entry per CDR3 protein. Of 300,000 to 350,000 distinct CDR3 sequences in the sample, around 15% are singletons; the top ten hold approximately 1.1%. The source material was blood, either unsorted or a sorted T cell fraction (not recorded which). The source is a male donor with ankylosing spondylitis or in good health (not recorded which).

This CDR3 reads CASSQTGTGNTEAFF. The CDR3 nucleotides read TGTGCCAGCAGCCAGACCGGGACAGGGAACACTGAAGCTTTCTTT. This rearrangement joins TRBV3-1 to TRBJ1-1; 8 bases map to TRBD1. This CDR3 spans 15 amino acids. J was trimmed by 1 base and V by 3 bases; bases with no gene match: 4. CDR1 LGHDT and CDR2 YNNKEL come from the germline V gene (reference sequence).

This clonotype has only a few counts. The rearrangement links TRBV20-1 to TRBJ2-2, with 10 bases lining up with TRBD2. This CDR3 has 14 amino acids. V gave up 3 bases and J gave up 4 bases; unmatched junction bases: 2. Germline loops: CDR1 DFQATT, CDR2 SNEGSKA (reference sequence). The CDR3 sequence is CSASRLAGTGELFF. The CDR3, as DNA: TGCAGTGCTAGTAGACTAGCGGGCACCGGGGAGCTGTTTTTT.

The chain is built from TRBV4-1 and TRBJ2-5; D gene unclear. Trimming took off 1 base at V and 5 bases at J, with 14 bases between the two ends. This CDR3 spans 15 amino acids. In germline, CDR1 is MGHRA, CDR2 YSYEKL. The CDR3 sequence: CASSQGPDRRETQYF. CDR3 sequence (DNA): TGCGCCAGCAGCCAAGGGCCAGACCGGCGGGAGACCCAGTACTTC.

This clonotype showed up just a few times. The chain combines TRBV20-1 with TRBJ2-1; TRBD1 agrees at 9 bases. The CDR3 has 15 amino acids. The germline gives CDR1 DFQATT, CDR2 SNEGSKA (reference sequence). Trimming at V came to 0 bases and at J to 7 bases, leaving 7 bases not matched to a gene. DNA of the CDR3: TGCAGTGCTAGAGAGACAGGGGGGCGGTGGAATGAGCAGTTCTTC. Its protein product is CSARETGGRWNEQFF.

This clonotype turned up a few times. This chain uses TRBV19 with TRBJ2-1; TRBD2 aligns across 7 bases. CDR3 length: 14 residues. Germline V gene lookup returns CDR1 LNHDA and CDR2 SQIVND (reference sequence). V was pared by 4 bases and J by 7 bases, with 7 bases of the junction left unmatched. CDR3 sequence (DNA): TGTGCCAGTAGTAACACAGCGGGACGGAATGAGCAGTTCTTC. Translation: CASSNTAGRNEQFF. Looking up the rest from reference TRBV19 and TRBJ2-1 gives the full variable domain: DGGITQSPKYLFRKEGQNVTLSCEQNLNHDAMYWYRQDPGQGLRLIYYSQIVNDFQKGDIAEGYSVSREKKESFPLTVTSAQKNPTAFYLCASSNTAGRNEQFFGPGTRLTVL.

The V and J genes are TRBV27 and TRBJ2-1; 11 bases line up with TRBD2. The V segment lost 10 bases and the J segment 1 base; nucleotides outside the gene matches: 9. Germline values: CDR1 MNHEY, CDR2 SMNVEV (reference sequence). CDR3 length: 16 residues. DNA of the CDR3: TGTGCCACTTCGGCTAGCGGGAGGTGGTCCTACAATGAGCAGTTCTTC. Protein product: CATSASGRWSYNEQFF.

This clonotype was found a few times. The V call is TRBV5-1, the J call TRBJ2-2, with TRBD1 as a possible D gene (6 bases). The CDR3 consists of 14 residues. Trimming removed 7 bases from V and 7 bases from J, with 17 bases in between. Germline assignment: CDR1 SGHRS and CDR2 YFSETQ. The CDR3 sequence: CASRDTDTGGELFF. CDR3 bases: TGCGCCAGCCGGGACACGGATACAGGCGGGGAGCTGTTTTTT.

The chain employs TRBV2 and TRBJ2-1; possible D gene TRBD2, 6 bases. Trimming removed 7 bases from V and 7 bases from J, with 14 bases in between. The CDR3 covers 13 residues. Germline lookup yields CDR1 SNHLY and CDR2 FYNNEI. The CDR3, as DNA: TGTGCCAGCAATGTCGGGGGAAGGAATGAGCAGTTCTTC. Residues: CASNVGGRNEQFF.

The rearrangement links TRBV20-1 to TRBJ2-2, with 9 positions matching TRBD2. The CDR3 covers 17 residues. The germline gives CDR1 DFQATT, CDR2 SNEGSKA (reference sequence). V dropped 3 bases and J dropped 6; count of bases not matched to a gene: 14. The CDR3 sequence is CSARSPGTSLGAGELFF. Written as DNA, the CDR3 is TGCAGTGCTAGGTCCCCCGGGACTAGCTTGGGGGCCGGGGAGCTGTTTTTT.

The chain links TRBV6-1 to TRBJ2-3; D tentatively fits TRBD1 or TRBD2 (6 bases each). This CDR3 is 13 amino acids long. Germline V CDR1 and CDR2: MNHNS, SASEGT. Trimming pared 8 bases from V and 2 bases from J, leaving 11 bases between. DNA for the CDR3: TGTGCCAGCTGCCCGGGGGCCACAGATACGCAGTATTTT. The encoded protein is CASCPGATDTQYF.

This clonotype was counted a few times. This chain uses TRBV12-3 or TRBV12-4 with TRBJ2-1; 10 nucleotides match TRBD2. The CDR3 has 16 amino acids. J lost 6 bases, V lost 3 bases, and 8 bases had no gene match. The chain's CDR3 is CASSFGAAGGSNEQFF. The CDR3 DNA reads TGTGCCAGCAGTTTCGGAGCAGCGGGAGGGAGCAATGAGCAGTTCTTC.

This clonotype was detected ten times or more. The DNA of the CDR3 is TGCAGCGTAGAACGGACAGGAGCTAACTATGGCTACACCTTC. Encoded protein: CSVERTGANYGYTF. V and J are TRBV29-1 and TRBJ1-2; 7 positions match TRBD1. Germline values: CDR1 SQVTM, CDR2 ANQGSEA. The CDR3 sequence is 14 residues long. J lost 0 bases, V lost 6 bases, and 7 bases had no gene match.

Comments on this clonotype: At one end the junction does not follow the germline gene, possibly because of a read error. The chain uses TRBV29-1 and TRBJ1-1; unclear D gene. Germline CDR1 reads SQVTM; CDR2 reads ANQGSEA. The CDR3 has 13 residues. The CDR3 region is CSVAYSMNTDAFF. CDR3 nucleotide sequence: TGCAGCGTTGCCTACAGTATGAACACTGATGCTTTCTTT. The whole variable domain, filled in from reference TRBV29-1 and TRBJ1-1, reads SAVISQKPSRDICQRGTSLTIQCQVDSQVTMMFWYRQQPGQSLTLIATANQGSEATYESGFVIDKFPISRPNLTFSTLTVSNMSPEDSSIYLCSVAYSMNTDAFFGQGTRLTVV.

This clonotype was seen only a few times. The chain couples TRBV6-5 to TRBJ2-3; the D gene is possibly TRBD2 (5 bases). V lost 0 bases and J 2 bases, leaving 9 bases between the germline ends. Germline V lookup: CDR1 MNHEY, CDR2 SVGAGI. The CDR3 runs 15 residues. CDR3 protein: CASSYSLGVTDTQYF. The CDR3 region has the DNA TGTGCCAGCAGTTACTCGCTCGGGGTCACAGATACGCAGTATTTT.

The chain carries TRBV3-1 and TRBJ2-3; 9 nucleotides agree with TRBD2. The V and J ends lost 0 bases and 6 bases, in that order; junction bases with no gene match: 1. Per the germline V gene, CDR1 is LGHDT and CDR2 is YNNKEL (reference sequence). The CDR3 spans 14 residues. The DNA for the CDR3 is TGTGCCAGCAGCCAAGAGGGACTAGCTGATACGCAGTATTTT. Protein: CASSQEGLADTQYF.

This clonotype occurred a few times. J is TRBJ2-7 and V is TRBV10-3; 10 bases are shared with TRBD1. In germline, CDR1 is ENHRY, CDR2 SYGVKD. CDR3 length equals 15 residues. V shed 6 bases and J 3 bases; nucleotides not matched to a gene: 8. CDR3 sequence: CAISPDRGQSYEQYF. CDR3 sequence (DNA): TGTGCCATCAGCCCTGACAGGGGGCAGAGCTACGAGCAGTACTTC.

The chain carries TRBV2 and TRBJ1-2, with a tentative D call TRBD1 (6 bases). The V end lost 6 bases, the J end lost 7 bases, and 15 bases lay between the germline ends. The CDR3 covers 13 residues. CDR1 and CDR2 (germline): SNHLY, FYNNEI. The CDR3 DNA reads as TGTGCCAGCAGGAGCCGGGACATTGGTGGCTACACCTTC. Translating it yields CASRSRDIGGYTF.

This clonotype has only a few counts. The chain combines TRBV2 with TRBJ2-3; possibly TRBD2 for D (6 bases). CDR1 is SNHLY, CDR2 FYNNEI, per germline. The CDR3 runs to 14 residues. V lost 7 bases and J 3 bases, leaving 14 bases between the germline ends. The DNA for the CDR3 is TGTGCCAGCACCCTGACTAGAGGGACAGATACGCAGTATTTT. Its translation: CASTLTRGTDTQYF.

In its sample, this clonotype was seen a few times. CDR3 region: CASSPRTGDGAREQFF. Here the CDR3 DNA reads TGTGCCAGCAGTCCGCGGACAGGCGACGGGGCAAGGGAGCAGTTCTTC. The chain uses TRBV12-3 or TRBV12-4 and TRBJ2-1, with 7 bases aligning to TRBD1. The CDR3 length is 16 residues. The ends lost 5 bases at V and 10 bases at J; junction bases unmatched: 17.

The V gene is TRBV6-2 or TRBV6-3, the J gene TRBJ2-1; D not resolved. Deletions cut 3 bases from V and 8 bases from J, with 17 bases between. The CDR3 totals 15 residues. Germline V gives CDR1 MNHEY, CDR2 SVGEGT. The CDR3 sequence is CASSYWSKGIDEQFF. The CDR3 DNA reads as TGTGCCAGCAGTTATTGGTCGAAGGGAATCGATGAGCAGTTCTTC.

This clonotype has only a few counts. V usage is TRBV2 and J usage is TRBJ2-2; D is unclear. Trimming removed 6 bases at V and 3 bases at J, with 11 bases between. Germline assignment: CDR1 SNHLY and CDR2 FYNNEI. This CDR3 comprises 14 residues. The CDR3: CASRTFGDTGELFF. CDR3 nucleotide sequence: TGTGCCAGCAGGACCTTTGGAGACACCGGGGAGCTGTTTTTT.

The rearrangement links TRBV5-1 to TRBJ2-2; D may correspond to TRBD1 or TRBD2 (5 bases each). This CDR3 has 16 residues. The germline V gene encodes CDR1 SGHRS and CDR2 YFSETQ. V was cut by 4 bases and J by 2 bases, with 15 bases left in between. In nucleotides, the CDR3 is TGCGCCAGCAGCCATACCGGGACGAGTAACACCGGGGAGCTGTTTTTT. This sequence encodes CASSHTGTSNTGELFF.

This clonotype was counted a few times. This chain joins TRBV7-8 and TRBJ1-1; possibly TRBD1 for D (6 bases). The germline gives CDR1 SGHVS, CDR2 FQNEAQ. This CDR3 is 14 amino acids long. V lost 4 bases, J lost 0 bases, and 9 bases lay in between. CDR3 nucleotides: TGTGCCAGCAGCTATGGACAGATGAACACTGAAGCTTTCTTT. Its translation: CASSYGQMNTEAFF.

This clonotype was counted only a few times. The rearrangement joins TRBV12-3 or TRBV12-4 to TRBJ2-6; D is possibly TRBD1 or TRBD2 (5 bases each). The CDR3 contains 17 residues. Trimming cost V 6 bases and J 0 bases, with 15 bases left between them. The CDR3 loop reads CASRRDVGISGANVLTF. In DNA, the CDR3 is TGTGCCAGCAGACGGGACGTCGGGATCTCTGGGGCCAACGTCCTGACTTTC.

This sequence joins TRBV5-4 and TRBJ1-5; D unresolved. Germline-derived CDR1 and CDR2 are SGHNT and YYREEE (reference sequence). Trimming stripped 3 bases from V and 4 bases from J, with 11 bases between. The CDR3 extends over 14 amino acids. The CDR3 DNA is TGTGCCAGCAGCTCTGGGCTCGCTAATCAGCCCCAGCATTTT. Residues: CASSSGLANQPQHF.

This clonotype showed up just a few times. The chain is built from TRBV2 and TRBJ2-7; no definite D call. The CDR3 runs 12 residues. With 6 bases removed from V and 9 bases from J, the gap between germline ends came to 15 bases. Germline V lookup: CDR1 SNHLY, CDR2 FYNNEI. The CDR3 here is CASRGAPGGQYF. The CDR3 DNA is TGTGCCAGCAGAGGAGCCCCTGGCGGGCAGTACTTC.